This is a list of T cell receptor beta chains from one sample in a study of naive and memory T cell subsets. TCRdb analysed the UMI-ligation and nested PCR reads with MiXCR anew, one entry per CDR3 protein. The profile shows 2,500 to 3,500 distinct CDR3 sequences, approximately 6.8% of them singletons. The sample was effector memory CD8+ T cells from blood. The receptors originated from a human donor in good health. CDR3s include the opening cysteine and the closing phenylalanine or tryptophan.

TRBV15	TRBJ2-1	CATATGQASDEQFF
TRBV4-2	TRBJ2-5	CASSQQTSGQGGETQYF
TRBV5-1	TRBJ2-6	CASNSGANVLTF
TRBV28	TRBJ1-2	CASSFSGDYGYTF
TRBV6-1	TRBJ2-3	CASSAGYTDTQYF
TRBV25-1	TRBJ1-2	CASSEGNRGGYTF
TRBV6-1	TRBJ2-7	CASSDLPGGGRGNEQYF
TRBV7-9	TRBJ2-1	CASSLGTGINEQFF
TRBV6-6	TRBJ1-5	CASSYTQTGVGNQPQHF
TRBV7-6	TRBJ1-3	CASSLAMTGPSGNTIYF
TRBV9	TRBJ1-2	CASSVPLTGLGGQTNYGYTF
TRBV10-3	TRBJ1-2	CAAQGAGYYGYTF
TRBV10-3	TRBJ2-1	CAISESMAGEYNEQFF
TRBV7-6	TRBJ2-1	CASSLGQIRDNEQFF
TRBV4-2	TRBJ1-1	CASSRLSGFLSVDRKVNTEAFF
TRBV5-5	TRBJ2-7	CASSLSGTLSYEQYF
TRBV11-2	TRBJ2-5	CASSLSFSLWGQDIAETQYF
TRBV7-9	TRBJ2-1	CASSLIGTSDKREQFF
TRBV6-9	TRBJ2-7	CASSFCRGYEQYF
TRBV29-1	TRBJ1-1	CSVVKGSTEAFF
TRBV13	TRBJ2-1	CASSSRTSAINEQFF
TRBV7-2	TRBJ2-5	CASSLPFSGTHQYF
TRBV27	TRBJ2-7	CASSLFRGSRYEQYF
TRBV7-6	TRBJ2-1	CASSLESSGSDEQFF
TRBV19	TRBJ1-5	CASSMAYSNQPQHF
TRBV7-3	TRBJ2-1	CASSPKPRGDYNEQFF
TRBV7-3	TRBJ1-2	CASSQTANYGYTF
TRBV28	TRBJ2-1	CASSRRETAYNEQFF
TRBV3-1	TRBJ2-3	CASSQDLGPDTQYF
TRBV9	TRBJ2-3	CASSSSSASDTQYF
TRBV5-5	TRBJ2-7	CASSWSGEQYF